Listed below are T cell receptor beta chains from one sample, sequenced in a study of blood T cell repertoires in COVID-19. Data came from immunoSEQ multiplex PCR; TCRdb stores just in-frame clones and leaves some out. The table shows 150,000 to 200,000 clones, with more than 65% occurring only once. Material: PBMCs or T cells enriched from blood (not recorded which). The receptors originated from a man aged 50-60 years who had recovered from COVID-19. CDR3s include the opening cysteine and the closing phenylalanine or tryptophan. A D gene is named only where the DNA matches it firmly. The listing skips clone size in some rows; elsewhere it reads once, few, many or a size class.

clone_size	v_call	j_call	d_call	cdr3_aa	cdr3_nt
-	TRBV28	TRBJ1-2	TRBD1	CASRTGSLDGYTF	TGTGCCAGCAGGACAGGGAGCTTGGATGGCTACACCTTC
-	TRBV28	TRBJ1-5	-	CASSLGHWSGISNQPQHF	TGTGCCAGCAGTTTAGGTCATTGGTCGGGGATCAGCAATCAGCCCCAGCATTTT
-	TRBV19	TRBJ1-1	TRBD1	CASNGQATEAFF	TGTGCCAGTAACGGACAGGCCACTGAAGCTTTCTTT
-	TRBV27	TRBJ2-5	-	CASSSSFAPTQETQYF	TGTGCCAGCAGTTCGTCATTCGCACCAACCCAGGAGACCCAGTACTTC
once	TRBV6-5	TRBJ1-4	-	CASRQGSTNEKLFF	TGTGCCAGCAGACAGGGATCAACTAATGAAAAACTGTTTTTT
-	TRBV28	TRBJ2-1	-	CASSFGGYNLANQFF	TGTGCCAGCAGTTTCGGAGGGTACAACTTGGCAAATCAGTTCTTC
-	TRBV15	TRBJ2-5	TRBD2	CATRKLGGGLQETQYF	TGTGCCACCAGGAAGCTGGGGGGAGGGCTCCAAGAGACCCAGTACTTC
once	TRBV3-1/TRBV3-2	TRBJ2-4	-	CASSQFQGPTTKNIQYF	TGTGCCAGCAGCCAGTTCCAGGGCCCGACGACCAAAAACATTCAGTACTTC
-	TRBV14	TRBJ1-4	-	CASSQDHGMYEKLFF	TGTGCCAGCAGCCAAGATCACGGGATGTATGAAAAACTGTTTTTT
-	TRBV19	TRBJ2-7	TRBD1	CASRDLGGTGPQDEQYF	TGTGCCAGTAGGGATCTTGGGGGGACAGGCCCTCAGGACGAGCAGTACTTC
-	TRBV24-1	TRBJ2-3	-	CATSDPTPQGLGTDTQYF	TGTGCCACCAGTGATCCAACCCCACAGGGTCTTGGGACAGATACGCAGTATTTT
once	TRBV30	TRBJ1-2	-	CAWSVGGFDYGYTF	TGTGCCTGGAGTGTAGGGGGATTTGACTATGGCTACACCTTC
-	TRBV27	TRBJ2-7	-	CASSSLTGERYEQYF	TGTGCCAGCAGTTCTCTTACGGGGGAACGCTACGAGCAGTACTTC
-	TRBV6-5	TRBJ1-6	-	CASSSEGGRNSPLHF	TGTGCCAGCAGCTCCGAAGGGGGAAGAAATTCACCCCTCCACTTT
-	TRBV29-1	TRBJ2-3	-	CSVDSQVGTDTQYF	TGCAGCGTTGATTCGCAGGTGGGCACAGATACGCAGTATTTT
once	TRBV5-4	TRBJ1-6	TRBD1	CASSLDRGSPLHF	TGTGCCAGCAGCCTGGACAGGGGCTCACCCCTCCACTTT
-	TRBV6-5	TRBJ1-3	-	CASSLRQASGNTIYF	TGTGCCAGCAGTCTGCGACAGGCTTCGGGAAACACCATATATTTT
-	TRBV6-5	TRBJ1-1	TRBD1	CASTYRGDTEAFF	TGTGCCAGCACCTACAGGGGGGACACTGAAGCTTTCTTT
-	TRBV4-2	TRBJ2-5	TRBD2	CASSPGGVGETQYF	TGTGCCAGCAGCCCCGGGGGGGTAGGAGAGACCCAGTACTTC
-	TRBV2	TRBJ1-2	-	CASRQTTNYGYTF	TGTGCCAGCAGGCAGACTACGAACTATGGCTACACCTTC
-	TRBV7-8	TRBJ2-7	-	CASSLLLANYEQYF	TGTGCCAGCAGCTTACTCCTAGCGAACTACGAGCAGTACTTC
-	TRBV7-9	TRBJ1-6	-	CASSPLVSSPLHF	TGTGCCAGCAGCCCTTTAGTTTCTTCACCCCTCCACTTT
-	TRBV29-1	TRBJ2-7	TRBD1	CSVDTGTGGYEQYF	TGCAGCGTTGATACCGGGACAGGGGGCTACGAGCAGTACTTC
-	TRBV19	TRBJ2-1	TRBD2	CASSVKTSGGDNEQFF	TGTGCCAGTAGTGTCAAGACTAGCGGGGGGGACAATGAGCAGTTCTTC
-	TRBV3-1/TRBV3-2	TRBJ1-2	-	CASSQVPERGAGYTF	TGTGCCAGCAGCCAAGTCCCCGAACGGGGGGCCGGCTACACCTTC
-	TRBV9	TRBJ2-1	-	CASSPPGTLNEQFF	TGTGCCAGCAGCCCGCCCGGGACTCTAAATGAGCAGTTCTTC
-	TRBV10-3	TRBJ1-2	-	CAISVAGVHGYTF	TGTGCCATCAGTGTTGCAGGGGTTCATGGCTACACCTTC
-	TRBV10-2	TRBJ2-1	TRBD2	CASSGTSGRATDEQFF	TGCGCCAGCAGTGGGACTAGCGGGAGGGCGACGGATGAGCAGTTCTTC
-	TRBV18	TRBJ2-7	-	CASSPTEYEQYF	TGTGCCAGCTCCCCGACAGAATACGAGCAGTACTTC
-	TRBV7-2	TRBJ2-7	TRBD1	CASSVTGGDSYEQYF	TGTGCCAGCAGCGTTACAGGGGGCGACTCCTACGAGCAGTACTTC
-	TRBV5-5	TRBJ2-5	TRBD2	CASSLVASGKETQYF	TGTGCCAGCAGCTTGGTCGCTAGCGGGAAAGAGACCCAGTACTTC
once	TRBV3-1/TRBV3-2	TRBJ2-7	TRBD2	CASSQDMARVGRDEQYF	TGTGCCAGCAGCCAAGATATGGCCCGGGTGGGGAGGGACGAGCAGTACTTC
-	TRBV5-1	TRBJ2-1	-	CASSRVRAGNEQFF	TGCGCCAGCAGTCGCGTCCGAGCGGGTAATGAGCAGTTCTTC
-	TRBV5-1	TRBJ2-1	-	CASSSGVYNEQFF	TGCGCCAGCAGCTCCGGGGTATACAATGAGCAGTTCTTC
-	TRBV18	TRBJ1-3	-	CASSPNAVSSGNTIYF	TGTGCCAGCTCACCCAATGCAGTAAGCTCTGGAAACACCATATATTTT
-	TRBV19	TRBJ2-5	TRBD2	CASSPTSEGETQYF	TGTGCCAGTAGTCCGACTAGCGAGGGAGAGACCCAGTACTTC
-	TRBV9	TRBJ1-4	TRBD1	CASSQEDREAEKLFF	TGTGCCAGCAGCCAAGAGGACAGGGAGGCTGAAAAACTGTTTTTT
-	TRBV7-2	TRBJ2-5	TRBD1	CASSLAGTGGGETQYF	TGTGCCAGCAGCTTGGCCGGGACAGGGGGAGGTGAGACCCAGTACTTC
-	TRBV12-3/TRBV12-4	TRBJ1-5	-	CASRLTGQPQHF	TGTGCCAGCAGATTGACAGGACAGCCCCAGCATTTT
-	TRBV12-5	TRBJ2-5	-	CASGIGTKGETQYF	TGTGCTAGTGGGATAGGGACAAAAGGGGAGACCCAGTACTTC
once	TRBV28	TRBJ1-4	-	CASSLTDRQNEKLFF	TGTGCCAGCAGTTTGACGGACAGACAGAATGAAAAACTGTTTTTT
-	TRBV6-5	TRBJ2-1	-	CASTEGGAYNEQFF	TGTGCCAGCACCGAGGGGGGGGCTTACAATGAGCAGTTCTTC
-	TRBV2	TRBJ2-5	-	CASSEARQVRETQYF	TGTGCCAGCAGTGAAGCGCGACAGGTTAGGGAGACCCAGTACTTC
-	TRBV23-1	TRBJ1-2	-	CASSGGYGYTF	TGCGCCAGCAGTGGAGGCTATGGCTACACCTTC
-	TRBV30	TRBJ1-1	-	CAWSVGSREAEAFF	TGTGCCTGGAGTGTTGGCTCCAGGGAGGCTGAAGCTTTCTTT
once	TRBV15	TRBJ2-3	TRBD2	CATSRDRLAGGPSTDTQYF	TGTGCCACCAGCAGAGATCGACTAGCGGGAGGTCCTAGCACAGATACGCAGTATTTT
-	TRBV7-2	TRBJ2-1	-	CASSLVADSYNEQFF	TGTGCCAGCAGCTTGGTAGCGGACTCCTACAATGAGCAGTTCTTC
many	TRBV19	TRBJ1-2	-	CASSPMDSYGYTF	TGTGCCAGTAGTCCAATGGACAGCTATGGCTACACCTTC
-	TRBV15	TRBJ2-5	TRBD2	CATSREGTSAETQYF	TGTGCCACCAGCAGAGAAGGGACTAGCGCTGAGACCCAGTACTTC
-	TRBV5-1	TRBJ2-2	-	CASSSTTSNTGELFF	TGCGCCAGCAGCTCAACGACATCGAACACCGGGGAGCTGTTTTTT
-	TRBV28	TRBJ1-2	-	CASSLSVTGYGYTF	TGTGCCAGCAGTTTATCTGTGACAGGCTATGGCTACACCTTC
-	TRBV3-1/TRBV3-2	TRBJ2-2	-	CASSPMRGAGELFF	TGTGCCAGCAGCCCAATGCGAGGAGCCGGGGAGCTGTTTTTT
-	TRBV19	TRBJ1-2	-	CASSVAGEDYGYTF	TGTGCCAGTAGTGTCGCGGGGGAAGACTATGGCTACACCTTC
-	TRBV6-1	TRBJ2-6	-	CASSEVSGSGGANVLTF	TGTGCCAGCAGTGAAGTTTCAGGTTCTGGTGGGGCCAACGTCCTGACTTTC
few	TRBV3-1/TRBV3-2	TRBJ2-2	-	CASSPRGALGGELFF	TGTGCCAGCAGCCCCAGGGGGGCGCTCGGTGGGGAGCTGTTTTTT